This TCR beta chain was observed in a study of blood T cell repertoires in COVID-19. Across the study: Some COVID-19 samples were acute and others convalescent; all came from the United States, Italy and Spain. Sources were T cells, B-cell-depleted T cells, or PBMCs; the material itself was cDNA or gDNA.

How the authors handled the data: Estimates of nucleated cell counts were drawn from the amplification of reference gene primers. The table came from immunoSEQ multiplex PCR; TCRdb's copy has only in-frame clones and leaves some out. The V and J calls and clone size are taken from that table; D and trimming were inferred from the DNA. This sample has about 120,000 clones, with roughly two thirds found just once. CDR1 is SGHDN, CDR2 FVKESK, per germline. J gave up 4 bases and V 1 base, and 2 bases lay outside the gene matches. CDR3 length equals 15 residues. This clone was detected once. This clonotype originated in a woman in her 70s with acute or convalescent COVID-19. The specimen sequenced was peripheral blood. The chain carries TRBV14 and TRBJ2-2, with 8 positions matching TRBD2. CDR3 residues: CASSQAGGLTGELFF. Here the CDR3 DNA reads TGTGCCAGCAGCCAAGCGGGGGGGCTCACCGGGGAGCTGTTTTTT.